A selection of T cell receptor beta chains follows, all from one sample in a study of cytomegalovirus exposure and HLA in healthy donors. The protocol was immunoSEQ multiplex PCR, while the TCRdb copy is restricted to in-frame clones and leaves out a portion. The sample includes 150,000 to 200,000 clones, more than 80% seen only once; the top ten take roughly 4.9%. The sequenced sample consisted of PBMCs. Receptors originate from a woman aged 18-35 years in good health and CMV-seropositive. Each CDR3 is given with its conserved first and last residue.

len	j_gene	v_gene	CDR3aa
14	TRBJ2-7	TRBV7-9	CASSYSGQGDEQYF
13	TRBJ2-1	TRBV6-5	CATHGMRYNEQFF
12	TRBJ2-7	TRBV6-7	CASSYRSYEQYF
15	TRBJ2-5	TRBV4-2	CASSPLAGGRETQYF
12	TRBJ1-1	TRBV5-1	CASSSQGSEAFF
13	TRBJ2-2	TRBV2	CASSGQGIGELFF
15	TRBJ1-1	TRBV5-4	CASSPDRYMNTEAFF
16	TRBJ2-7	TRBV7-2	CASSLGGGGSPYEQYF
14	TRBJ2-3	TRBV4-3	CASSQDLSADTQYF
16	TRBJ1-3	TRBV19	CASTTPGDSSGNTIYF
18	TRBJ2-5	TRBV9	CASSVGGNSGGWEETQYF